This T cell receptor beta chain comes out of a study of blood T cell repertoires in COVID-19. TCRdb keeps only in-frame clones here, not all; method: immunoSEQ multiplex PCR. The sample consists of 100,000 to 150,000 clones, 65% to 90% of them appearing once. Sequencing was performed on peripheral blood. The TCR sequence derives from a woman older than 75 with acute or convalescent COVID-19.

CDR3 loop: CASSVTGEESPLHF. As DNA, the CDR3 is TGTGCCAGCAGCGTGACAGGAGAGGAATCACCCCTCCACTTT. This sequence joins TRBV9 and TRBJ1-6, with D perhaps TRBD1 (6 bases). The V end was cut by 2 bases, the J end by 10 bases, with 13 bases between. The CDR3 loop spans 14 amino acids. CDR1 and CDR2 (germline): SGDLS, YYNGEE.